The following is a TCR beta chain sequence with its context. The antigen remains unidentified. The sample originates from a study of response to subunit inactivated influenza vaccine. Study-wide results and limits: Every seasonal influenza vaccination brings in few new T cells, the authors suggested.

TCRdb itself ran the RT-PCR reads through MiXCR, one entry per CDR3 protein. The profile shows over 650,000 distinct CDR3 sequences, about a fifth of them singletons. The ends were cut back, 2 bases at V and 4 bases at J, with 19 bases in the middle. CDR1 KGHDR and CDR2 SFDVKD come from the germline V gene. CDR3 length: 18 amino acids. This material consisted of PBMCs from blood, taken 5 days after vaccination. This chain joins TRBV24-1 and TRBJ2-2, with D perhaps given as TRBD1 or TRBD2 (5 bases each). The TCR was taken from a man aged 50-60 years who received an inactivated influenza vaccine. The DNA of the CDR3 is TGTGCCACCAGTGATTACGGGACGGCTAACGCGGGCACCGGGGAGCTGTTTTTT. Encoded protein: CATSDYGTANAGTGELFF.